This is a list of T cell receptor beta chains from one sample in a study of cytomegalovirus exposure and HLA in healthy donors. The assay was immunoSEQ multiplex PCR, and TCRdb's table has in-frame clones only and misses some. Among approximately 250,000 clones listed, roughly 78% were seen once. Material for sequencing was PBMCs. The source is a boy younger than 18 in good health and CMV-seronegative. Both conserved end residues are part of each CDR3. The D gene is left open where the match is weak. The size entry is marked missing in some rows and otherwise reads once, few, many or a size class.

D gene	clone size	V gene	J gene	CDR3 DNA	CDR3 protein
NA	NA	TRBV25-1	TRBJ1-1	TGTGCCAGCAGTATTAGCTTCGACGGAGGCACTGAAGCTTTCTTT	CASSISFDGGTEAFF
NA	NA	TRBV7-9	TRBJ1-2	TGTGCCAGCAGCGAGGTCTATGGCTACACCTTC	CASSEVYGYTF
TRBD2	NA	TRBV7-9	TRBJ2-7	TGTGCCAGCAGCTTAATAATAGCGGGACCCTTTTACGAGCAGTACTTC	CASSLIIAGPFYEQYF
TRBD1	few	TRBV2	TRBJ1-2	TGTGCCAGCAGTCTGGACAGGGGCGCCCTATATGGCTACACCTTC	CASSLDRGALYGYTF
TRBD2	once	TRBV30	TRBJ2-1	TGTGCCTGGAGTCAACTAGCGAGCGATGAGCAGTTCTTC	CAWSQLASDEQFF
TRBD1	NA	TRBV5-4	TRBJ2-5	TGTGCCAGCAGCGAGAGGACAGGGGGTCAGAAGTACTTC	CASSERTGGQKYF
TRBD2	NA	TRBV30	TRBJ2-7	TGTGCCTGGAGTGTACCGAGCGGGGGGCTAGCGCGAGAGCAGTACTTC	CAWSVPSGGLAREQYF
TRBD2	NA	TRBV7-2	TRBJ2-2	TGTGCCAGCAGCTCCGTAGCGGGAGGGGAGCTGTTTTTT	CASSSVAGGELFF
NA	NA	TRBV29-1	TRBJ1-2	TGCAGCGTCTCCGGTAGCTCCTATGGCTACACCTTC	CSVSGSSYGYTF
TRBD2	NA	TRBV30	TRBJ2-7	TGTGCCTGGAGTCGCTGGACTAGCGGGAACTACGAGCAGTACTTC	CAWSRWTSGNYEQYF
NA	NA	TRBV5-1	TRBJ1-1	TGCGCCAGCAGCTTGTCCACAGGGTTGAACACTGAAGCTTTCTTT	CASSLSTGLNTEAFF